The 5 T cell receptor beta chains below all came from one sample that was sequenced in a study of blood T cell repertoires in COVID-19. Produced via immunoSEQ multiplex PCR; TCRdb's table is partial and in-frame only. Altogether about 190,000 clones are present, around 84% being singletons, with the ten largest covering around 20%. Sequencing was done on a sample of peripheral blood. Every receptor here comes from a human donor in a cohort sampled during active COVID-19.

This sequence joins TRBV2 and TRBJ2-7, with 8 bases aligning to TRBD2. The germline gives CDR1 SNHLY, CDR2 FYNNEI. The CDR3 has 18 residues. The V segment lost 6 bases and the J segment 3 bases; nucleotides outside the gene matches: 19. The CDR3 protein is CASSTPAGREALDYEQYF. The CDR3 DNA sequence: TGTGCCAGCAGCACCCCGGCGGGGCGGGAGGCTCTGGACTACGAGCAGTACTTC.

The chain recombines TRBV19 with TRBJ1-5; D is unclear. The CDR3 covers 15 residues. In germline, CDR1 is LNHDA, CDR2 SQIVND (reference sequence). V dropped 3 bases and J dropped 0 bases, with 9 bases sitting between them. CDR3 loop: CASSMRHYSNQPQHF. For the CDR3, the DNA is TGTGCCAGTAGTATGCGACATTATAGCAATCAGCCCCAGCATTTT.

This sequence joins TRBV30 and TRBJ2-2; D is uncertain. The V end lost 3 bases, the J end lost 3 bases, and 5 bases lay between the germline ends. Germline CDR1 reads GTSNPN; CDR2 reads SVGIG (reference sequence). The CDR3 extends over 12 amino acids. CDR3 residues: CAWSRDTGELFF. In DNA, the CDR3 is TGTGCCTGGAGCCGAGACACCGGGGAGCTGTTTTTT.

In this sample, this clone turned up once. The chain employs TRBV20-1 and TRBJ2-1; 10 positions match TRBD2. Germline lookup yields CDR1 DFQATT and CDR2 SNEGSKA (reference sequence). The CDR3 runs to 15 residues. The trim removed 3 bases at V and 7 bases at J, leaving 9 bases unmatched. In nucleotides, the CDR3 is TGCAGTGCTAGTCCCCTAGCGGGAGATAGTAATGAGCAGTTCTTC. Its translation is CSASPLAGDSNEQFF.

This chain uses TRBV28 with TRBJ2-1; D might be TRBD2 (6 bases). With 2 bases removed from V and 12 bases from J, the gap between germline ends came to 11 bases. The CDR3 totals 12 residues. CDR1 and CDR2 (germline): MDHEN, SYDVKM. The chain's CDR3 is CASSLATSRQFF. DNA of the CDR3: TGTGCCAGCAGTTTAGCAACTAGCCGGCAGTTCTTC.